Each of the 5 T cell receptor beta chains below was sequenced from the same sample in a study of cytotoxic CD8 clonotypes in ibrutinib-treated CLL listed by TCRdb under 2021. The intended sense of this specimen's time point label: progressive disease on ibrutinib. Library preparation employed the immunoSEQ multiplex PCR assay. TCRdb took this table from immuneACCESS and kept in-frame rearrangements with V and J called. Such tables lack part of the clones; where checked against another copy, unresolved V genes explain under half of the gap, and the rest is unexplained. Present in this sample are 150,000 or so clones, 70% to 90% of which were seen just once. The biggest ten clones account for approximately 2.9% of the sample. The material sequenced was PBMCs, taken at disease progression, from a patient treated with ibrutinib. The receptors stem from a human donor with chronic lymphocytic leukemia.

V and J are TRBV7-3 and TRBJ2-1, with a weak D call TRBD2 (5 bases). Germline CDR1 reads SGHTA; CDR2 reads FQGTGA. This CDR3 is built from 15 residues. The germline V and J ends were trimmed by 5 bases and 7 bases, with 18 bases remaining between them. The CDR3 DNA follows: TGTGCCAGCAGCGTTATCGCGGGCCTGCCGAATGAGCAGTTCTTC. Translated, it gives CASSVIAGLPNEQFF.

The J gene is TRBJ2-3, the V gene TRBV4-1, with D possibly matching TRBD1 (6 bases). The CDR3 loop spans 19 amino acids. The germline CDR1 and CDR2 sequences are MGHRA and YSYEKL. The V and J ends lost 3 bases and 3 bases respectively, with 25 bases between them. The CDR3 DNA is TGCGCCAGCAGCCAGGCCCTTCTCCGGGACAAGGGTGATACAGATACGCAGTATTTT. Residues: CASSQALLRDKGDTDTQYF.

V gene TRBV19 combines with J gene TRBJ1-5; D may be TRBD1 (5 bases). The germline V and J ends were trimmed by 5 bases and 4 bases, with 15 bases remaining between them. The length of the CDR3 is 15 residues. Germline CDR1 reads LNHDA; CDR2 reads SQIVND (reference sequence). CDR3 nucleotide sequence: TGTGCCAGTAGTCCGGACAACACGGGGAATCAGCCCCAGCATTTT. Translated: CASSPDNTGNQPQHF.

The chain joins TRBV2 to TRBJ2-7, with D hard to call. Germline V gene data show CDR1 as SNHLY and CDR2 as FYNNEI. V was trimmed by 8 bases and J by 2 bases, leaving 16 bases between them. This CDR3 has 14 residues. The CDR3 sequence is CASYHGATAYEQYF. CDR3 in DNA: TGTGCCAGCTATCACGGAGCGACCGCCTACGAGCAGTACTTC.

V and J are TRBV7-4 and TRBJ1-5; D possibly corresponds to TRBD1 (6 bases). This CDR3 spans 15 amino acids. The germline V gene encodes CDR1 SGHVT and CDR2 SQSDAQ. Trimming cost V 8 bases and J 7 bases, with 21 bases left between them. The CDR3 bases are TGTGCCAGCTTTGCGAGGTGGGGGCTTGGGCAGCCCCAGCATTTT. Translating it yields CASFARWGLGQPQHF.